A single sample is the source of the 18 T cell receptor beta chains below, sequenced in a study of blood T cells in healthy people across ages (dated by TCRdb to the mid-2010s). Receptors were amplified or captured by 5' RACE. For sequencing, an Illumina HiSeq 2500 was employed. A second roughly 7 to 12 cycle PCR used a sample-barcoded 5' primer and a J-beta primer mix. TCRdb reran the public reads through fastp at Q25 and MiXCR, keeping productive beta chains. CDR3 protein sequences are deduplicated, and each keeps its most common genes and DNA. The sample records around 1.5 million distinct CDR3 sequences, around two fifths of which are singletons. 7% to 9.5% of the sample lies in the top ten. Sequencing was done on a sample of blood. These receptors all stem from a woman aged 18-35 years in good health.

This clonotype was recorded a few times. The rearrangement joins TRBV3-1 to TRBJ2-7, with D possibly TRBD2 on 5 matching bases. V was cut by 7 bases and J by 2 bases, with 15 bases left in between. There are 14 residues in the CDR3. Germline V gene lookup returns CDR1 LGHDT and CDR2 YNNKEL (reference sequence). This CDR3 reads CASTHKGSAYEQYF. The CDR3 DNA sequence: TGTGCCAGCACCCACAAAGGGAGCGCCTACGAGCAGTACTTC.

The chain joins TRBV10-3 to TRBJ2-2; 11 bases agree with TRBD1. Germline CDR1 and CDR2: ENHRY and SYGVKD. This CDR3 region has 15 residues. The junction had 8 bases not matched to a gene; V was cut back by 7 bases and J by 7 bases. In DNA form, the CDR3 reads TGTGCCATCAAAGGACAGGGGGCGCAAGGCGGGGAGCTGTTTTTT. Amino acid sequence: CAIKGQGAQGGELFF.

The V gene is TRBV29-1, the J gene TRBJ2-1; TRBD2 matches 11 bases. The DNA end lines up better with TRBJ2-7; the J call may be wrong. This CDR3 has 15 residues. Germline loops: CDR1 SQVTM, CDR2 ANQGSEA. The CDR3 nucleotides read TGCAGCGTTGGGGCCGCTAGCGGGGGGTCCAATGAGCAGTACTTC. It specifies CSVGAASGGSNEQYF.

The chain carries TRBV7-9 and TRBJ1-4, with D tentatively TRBD1 (5 bases). Germline V gene data show CDR1 as SEHNR and CDR2 as FQNEAQ (reference sequence). This CDR3 comprises 16 residues. The germline V and J ends were trimmed by 5 bases and 4 bases, with 17 bases remaining between them. CDR3 sequence reads: CASSTPSGDSNEKLFF. CDR3 bases: TGTGCCAGCAGCACCCCGAGTGGAGACAGTAATGAAAAACTGTTTTTT.

The gene calls are TRBV25-1 and TRBJ2-1; the match to TRBD2 covers 13 bases. CDR1 and CDR2 (germline): MGHDK, SYGVNS. The CDR3 is 15 residues long. The V and J ends lost 7 bases and 9 bases, in that order; junction bases with no gene match: 9. The CDR3 loop is CASTTSGRAFGEQFF. The CDR3 bases are TGTGCCAGCACCACTAGCGGGAGGGCCTTCGGTGAGCAGTTCTTC. The variable domain in full, completed from reference TRBV25-1 and TRBJ2-1, reads EADIYQTPRYLVIGTGKKITLECSQTMGHDKMYWYQQDPGMELHLIHYSYGVNSTEKGDLSSESTVSRIRTEHFPLTLESARPSHTSQYLCASTTSGRAFGEQFFGPGTRLTVL.

The gene calls are TRBV7-9 and TRBJ1-1; D not resolved. Germline-derived CDR1 and CDR2 are SEHNR and FQNEAQ (reference sequence). This CDR3 is 10 amino acids long. V was shortened by 9 bases and J by 11 bases, with 13 bases between the two germline ends. CDR3 sequence: CASRRQGAFF. CDR3 DNA sequence: TGTGCCAGTAGAAGACAAGGGGCTTTCTTT. Based on the CDR3 plus reference TRBV7-9 and TRBJ1-1, the full variable domain is DTGVSQNPRHKITKRGQNVTFRCDPISEHNRLYWYRQTLGQGPEFLTYFQNEAQLEKSRLLSDRFSAERPKGSFSTLEIQRTEQGDSAMYLCASRRQGAFFGQGTRLTVV.

The chain carries TRBV27 and TRBJ1-5; D is undetermined. The length of the CDR3 is 15 residues. V lost 5 bases, J lost 0 bases, and 11 bases lay in between. The V gene's germline CDR1 is MNHEY and CDR2 SMNVEV (reference sequence). The CDR3 spells CASSPAPVSNQPQHF. As DNA, the CDR3 is TGTGCCAGCAGTCCCGCGCCCGTTAGCAATCAGCCCCAGCATTTT.

The chain recombines TRBV7-2 with TRBJ2-5; D call uncertain. V gave up 3 bases and J gave up 5 bases, with 7 bases separating them. Germline lookup yields CDR1 SGHTA and CDR2 FQGNSA. The CDR3 consists of 12 residues. CDR3 protein: CASSFNSETQYF. The CDR3 region has the DNA TGTGCCAGCAGCTTTAACTCGGAGACCCAGTACTTC.

The rearrangement uses TRBV5-4 and TRBJ1-1, with 12 nucleotides matching TRBD1. CDR3 size: 17 residues. Germline CDR1 is SGHNT and CDR2 is YYREEE (reference sequence). Trimming removed 3 bases from V and 0 bases from J; junction bases left unmatched: 6. The CDR3 loop is CASSYGTGGPLNTEAFF. The CDR3 DNA reads TGTGCCAGCAGCTACGGGACAGGGGGCCCCCTGAACACTGAAGCTTTCTTT.

This clonotype was counted between two and nine times. V usage is TRBV25-1 and J usage is TRBJ2-3; the match to TRBD2 covers 10 bases. V was pared by 6 bases and J by 5 bases, with 5 bases of the junction left unmatched. Germline V gene data show CDR1 as MGHDK and CDR2 as SYGVNS. CDR3 size: 14 residues. CDR3: CASSSGGAQDTQYF. The CDR3 coding sequence is TGTGCCAGCAGCAGCGGGGGGGCCCAAGATACGCAGTATTTT.

This clonotype was seen a handful of times. The chain recombines TRBV11-1 with TRBJ1-1; D remains ambiguous. Per germline, CDR1 SGHAT and CDR2 FQDESV (reference sequence). The CDR3 consists of 13 residues. V lost 0 bases to trimming and J lost 5 bases, with 7 bases between them. The CDR3 reads CASSLAGETEAFF. The CDR3 DNA follows: TGTGCCAGCAGCTTAGCTGGGGAGACTGAAGCTTTCTTT.

The J gene is TRBJ2-4, the V gene TRBV7-9, with 9 bases matching TRBD2. The J call is doubtful: the DNA matches TRBJ2-7 better. Germline lookup yields CDR1 SEHNR and CDR2 FQNEAQ (reference sequence). The CDR3 extends over 16 amino acids. The CDR3 region has the DNA TGTGCCAGCAGCTTAGAACCCTTAGCGGGAGCGGACGAGCAGTACTTC. Translation: CASSLEPLAGADEQYF.

This clonotype came up a few times. The gene calls are TRBV5-1 and TRBJ2-1; D may be TRBD1 or TRBD2 (5 bases each). The germline V gene has CDR1 SGHRS and CDR2 YFSETQ. This CDR3 has 13 residues. V lost 0 bases and J 13 bases, leaving 14 bases between the germline ends. The CDR3 DNA reads as TGCGCCAGCAGCTTGGCCGGGGACCCCTTCCAGTTCTTC. It codes for CASSLAGDPFQFF. Based on the CDR3 plus reference TRBV5-1 and TRBJ2-1, the full variable domain is KAGVTQTPRYLIKTRGQQVTLSCSPISGHRSVSWYQQTPGQGLQFLFEYFSETQRNKGNFPGRFSGRQFSNSRSEMNVSTLELGDSALYLCASSLAGDPFQFFGPGTRLTVL.

In its sample, this clonotype was seen many times. The CDR3 spells CASSLGLADNEQFF. CDR3 nucleotide sequence: TGTGCCAGCAGCTTGGGACTAGCGGACAATGAGCAGTTCTTC. The chain employs TRBV27 and TRBJ2-1, with 11 bases matching TRBD2. This CDR3 spans 14 amino acids. The germline gives CDR1 MNHEY, CDR2 SMNVEV (reference sequence). The V gene end was trimmed by 6 bases and the J gene end by 5 bases; junction bases not matched to a gene: 3.

This clonotype was picked up a small number of times. The chain is built from TRBV10-2 and TRBJ2-7; 7 nucleotides line up with TRBD2. Trimming cost V 2 bases and J 3 bases; bases outside gene matches: 1. This CDR3 spans 13 amino acids. Germline CDR1 WSHSY, CDR2 SAAADI. This CDR3 reads CASSEKRGYEQYF. The DNA of the CDR3 is TGCGCCAGCAGTGAGAAGCGGGGCTACGAGCAGTACTTC.

The chain links TRBV30 to TRBJ1-1; D is possibly TRBD1 (5 bases). The CDR3 sequence is 17 residues long. V was pared by 3 bases and J by 0 bases, with 20 bases between. Germline V gene data show CDR1 as GTSNPN and CDR2 as SVGIG (reference sequence). Written as DNA, the CDR3 is TGTGCCTGGAGGGGGTCGGCAGCCGAGACAGTGAACACTGAAGCTTTCTTT. Its protein is CAWRGSAAETVNTEAFF.

The sample holds a few counts of this clonotype. V and J are TRBV29-1 and TRBJ1-2; D gene ambiguous. Germline V gives CDR1 SQVTM, CDR2 ANQGSEA. The CDR3 covers 15 residues. Trimming removed 3 bases from V and 0 bases from J, with 14 bases in between. CDR3 region: CSVDPRTETNYGYTF. CDR3 DNA: TGCAGCGTTGACCCCAGGACTGAAACTAACTATGGCTACACCTTC.

Points on this clonotype: A junction boundary mismatches the germline segment, possibly from a read error. The V gene is TRBV27, the J gene TRBJ2-5, with TRBD2 identical over 7 bases. The CDR3 consists of 19 residues. The germline V gene has CDR1 MNHEY and CDR2 SMNVEV (reference sequence). The CDR3 nucleotides read TGTGCCAACAGTCCACCCTCTGCCGGGCCTAACGGGAGGTCAAGGGAGCAGTACTTC. Translating gives CANSPPSAGPNGRSREQYF.